These 28 T cell receptor beta chains were all obtained from the same sample, sequenced in a study of neurological immune-mediated disorders. TCRdb reprocessed the 5' RACE reads via MiXCR and lists one record per CDR3 protein. The sample shows 50,000 or so distinct CDR3 sequences, around 4% of them seen only once. Material for sequencing was PBMCs. Receptor source: a man aged 55 to 70 with multiple sclerosis.

At least ten counts were recorded for this clonotype. The chain joins TRBV6-5 to TRBJ2-6; D is unresolved. The length of the CDR3 is 14 residues. V shed 8 bases and J shed 0 bases, with 8 bases lying between them. Germline V lookup: CDR1 MNHEY, CDR2 SVGAGI. This chain's CDR3 is CASDLYSGANVLTF. The DNA of the CDR3 is TGTGCCAGCGACCTATACTCTGGGGCCAACGTCCTGACTTTC.

This clonotype was seen ten or more times. The chain is built from TRBV20-1 and TRBJ1-2; D call uncertain. This CDR3 contains 13 residues. Trimming removed 3 bases at V and 4 bases at J, with 12 bases between. CDR1 is DFQATT, CDR2 SNEGSKA, per germline (reference sequence). This chain's CDR3 is CSASEARTYGYTF. CDR3 in DNA: TGCAGTGCTAGCGAAGCCCGTACCTATGGCTACACCTTC.

This clonotype was found many times. V gene TRBV6-5 combines with J gene TRBJ1-2; D is uncertain. V was shortened by 8 bases and J by 2 bases, with 15 bases between the two germline ends. Germline CDR1 MNHEY, CDR2 SVGAGI. This CDR3 spans 14 amino acids. The CDR3 DNA follows: TGTGCCAGCGGGAAACTGGAAGGAAACTATGGCTACACCTTC. Encoded protein: CASGKLEGNYGYTF.

In its sample, this clonotype was seen many times. The chain links TRBV5-1 to TRBJ2-2; either TRBD1 or TRBD2 may fit D (5 bases each). Trimming stripped 4 bases from V and 6 bases from J, with 19 bases between. The CDR3 sequence is 16 residues long. CDR1 and CDR2 from the germline V gene are SGHRS and YFSETQ. CDR3 amino acids: CASSLLLAGTAGELFF. The CDR3 coding sequence is TGCGCCAGCAGCCTACTCCTGGCAGGGACGGCCGGGGAGCTGTTTTTT.

This clonotype was recorded at least ten times. The chain uses TRBV5-1 and TRBJ2-7; D not certain. CDR3 length: 13 residues. The germline CDR1 and CDR2 sequences are SGHRS and YFSETQ. V was shortened by 2 bases and J by 2 bases, with 8 bases between the two germline ends. The CDR3 coding sequence is TGCGCCAGCAGCTTAGATAAAACCTACGAGCAGTACTTC. This encodes CASSLDKTYEQYF.

This clonotype was seen ten or more times. DNA for the CDR3: TGTGCCAGCAGCTCCTGGGAGACTGAAGCTTTCTTT. Translating gives CASSSWETEAFF. V gene TRBV27 combines with J gene TRBJ1-1; D remains unclear. CDR3 length: 12 amino acids. V lost 6 bases to trimming and J lost 5 bases, with 10 bases between them. The germline CDR1 and CDR2 sequences are MNHEY and SMNVEV (reference sequence).

The chain combines TRBV9 with TRBJ1-6; D ambiguous. The V gene's germline CDR1 is SGDLS and CDR2 YYNGEE. The CDR3 has 13 amino acids. V lost 10 bases and J lost 2, with 10 bases in between. CDR3 loop: CAGGRTYNSPLHF. The CDR3 nucleotides read TGTGCCGGCGGCCGAACCTATAATTCACCCCTCCACTTT.

This chain links TRBV20-1 with TRBJ2-7; 9 bases map to TRBD1. Germline assignment: CDR1 DFQATT and CDR2 SNEGSKA (reference sequence). This CDR3 is 16 amino acids long. V gave up 3 bases and J gave up 4 bases; unmatched junction bases: 13. The chain's CDR3 is CSARAANRGRRYEQYF. The CDR3 DNA is TGCAGTGCTAGGGCAGCAAACAGGGGGCGTAGATACGAGCAGTACTTC.

As for this clonotype: This clone may be a read error of a much larger clone one base away. A read error is likely, as this CDR3 ends without the conserved phenylalanine or tryptophan. It is unclear where the CDR3 begins or ends on the DNA, so no DNA is shown, and the CDR3 is as TCRdb lists it. The chain combines TRBV5-6 with TRBJ2-4; TRBD1, as called in the table, went unchecked against the DNA. CDR1 is SGHDT, CDR2 YYEEEE, per germline. Including both end residues, the CDR3 is 14 amino acids long. CDR3 in amino acids: CASSFSHSVTGPRC.

This clonotype was counted ten times or more. The chain is built from TRBV3-1 and TRBJ1-1; D is perhaps TRBD1 (5 bases). V dropped 6 bases and J dropped 3 bases, with 14 bases sitting between them. The CDR3 covers 14 residues. Germline-derived CDR1 and CDR2 are LGHDT and YNNKEL (reference sequence). CDR3 coding DNA: TGTGCCAGCAGGGAACCGGGACTGTACACTGAAGCTTTCTTT. The encoded protein is CASREPGLYTEAFF. The full variable domain, its missing parts supplied by reference TRBV3-1 and TRBJ1-1, is DTAVSQTPKYLVTQMGNDKSIKCEQNLGHDTMYWYKQDSKKFLKIMFSYNNKELIINETVPNRFSPKSPDKAHLNLHINSLELGDSAVYFCASREPGLYTEAFFGQGTRLTVV.

This clonotype was detected many times. The chain carries TRBV12-3 or TRBV12-4 and TRBJ2-1; 11 bases agree with TRBD2. The CDR3 is 17 residues long. V was clipped by 6 bases and J by 5 bases; unmatched bases: 12. The CDR3 loop reads CASRFGTSGVFHNEQFF. As DNA, the CDR3 is TGTGCCAGCAGGTTCGGGACTAGCGGAGTATTCCACAATGAGCAGTTCTTC.

This clonotype appeared a few times. V and J are TRBV7-2 and TRBJ2-7; 11 nucleotides agree with TRBD1. The CDR3 has 15 residues. The germline CDR1 and CDR2 sequences are SGHTA and FQGNSA. The V and J ends lost 1 base and 5 bases, in that order; junction bases with no gene match: 4. The CDR3 is CASSLEGQGANEQYF. The CDR3 DNA is TGTGCCAGCAGCTTAGAAGGACAGGGGGCGAACGAGCAGTACTTC.

This clonotype has a handful of counts. This chain joins TRBV10-3 and TRBJ1-1; 8 nucleotides agree with TRBD1. Per the germline V gene, CDR1 is ENHRY and CDR2 is SYGVKD. The CDR3 is made up of 14 amino acids. Germline trimming cut 7 bases from V and 4 bases from J; bases unmatched to any gene: 8. CDR3 sequence: CAITPQGGGTEAFF. Written as DNA, the CDR3 is TGTGCCATCACCCCACAGGGGGGGGGCACTGAAGCTTTCTTT.

This clonotype was counted ten times or more. V and J are TRBV20-1 and TRBJ2-7; D could derive from TRBD1 or TRBD2 (5 bases each). V was shortened by 2 bases and J by 2 bases, with 13 bases between the two germline ends. Germline-derived CDR1 and CDR2 are DFQATT and SNEGSKA (reference sequence). The CDR3 totals 14 residues. As DNA, the CDR3 is TGCAGTGCTAGATCGGTGGGGGATCCCTACGAGCAGTACTTC. Its translation: CSARSVGDPYEQYF.

This clonotype has at least ten counts. This chain connects TRBV11-2 to TRBJ1-3; D not resolved. Trimming removed 8 bases at V and 0 bases at J, with 11 bases between. CDR3 length equals 14 residues. Germline assignment: CDR1 SGHAT and CDR2 FQNNGV. The CDR3: CASDLSSSGNTIYF. In DNA, the CDR3 is TGTGCCAGCGACCTTTCTAGCTCTGGAAACACCATATATTTT.

This clonotype came up many times. The rearrangement joins TRBV20-1 to TRBJ1-2; 7 nucleotides line up with TRBD1. With 3 bases clipped from V and 9 bases from J, the junction kept 13 bases outside the gene matches. Germline-derived CDR1 and CDR2 are DFQATT and SNEGSKA (reference sequence). The CDR3 runs 14 residues. CDR3 residues: CSASVKTGFFSYTF. CDR3 DNA sequence: TGCAGTGCTAGCGTTAAGACAGGGTTTTTTAGCTACACCTTC.

The rearrangement uses TRBV5-1 and TRBJ2-3, with D possibly TRBD1 on 6 matching bases. V shed 0 bases and J shed 0 bases, with 11 bases lying between them. Germline V gene sequence: CDR1 SGHRS, CDR2 YFSETQ. This CDR3 contains 16 residues. The CDR3 DNA is TGCGCCAGCAGCTTGGCCCGGGACATCAGCACAGATACGCAGTATTTT. Protein sequence: CASSLARDISTDTQYF.

This clonotype showed up many times. This sequence joins TRBV7-7 and TRBJ2-5, with 10 bases fitting TRBD1. V shed 5 bases and J 4 bases; nucleotides not matched to a gene: 1. Germline CDR1 and CDR2: SSHAT and FNYEAQ (reference sequence). The CDR3 length is 13 residues. CDR3 protein: CASSGQGVETQYF. The CDR3 bases are TGTGCCAGCAGCGGACAGGGGGTAGAGACCCAGTACTTC. The full variable domain, its missing parts supplied by reference TRBV7-7 and TRBJ2-5, is GAGVSQSPRYKVTKRGQDVTLRCDPISSHATLYWYQQALGQGPEFLTYFNYEAQPDKSGLPSDRFSAERPEGSISTLTIQRTEQRDSAMYRCASSGQGVETQYFGPGTRLLVL.

This clonotype has a count of ten or more. The J gene is TRBJ2-1, the V gene TRBV10-3, with a possible D match to TRBD2 (5 bases). This CDR3 spans 12 amino acids. Per germline, CDR1 ENHRY and CDR2 SYGVKD. The V end was cut by 7 bases, the J end by 8 bases, with 12 bases between. CDR3 DNA sequence: TGTGCCATCAAGGGTGTCGGGGATGAGCAGTTCTTC. It specifies CAIKGVGDEQFF.

A word on this clonotype: A read error may explain this, as a much larger clone is one base away. This chain uses TRBV5-1 with TRBJ2-3; the D is unclear. Gene TRBJ1-5 matches the end of the DNA better, so the J call may be wrong. Germline CDR1 is SGHRS and CDR2 is YFSETQ. The CDR3 is 13 amino acids. This CDR3 is CASSLEWADTQHF. CDR3 in DNA: TGCGCCAGCAGCTTGGAGTGGGCAGATACGCAGCATTTT.

At least ten counts were recorded for this clonotype. V and J are TRBV20-1 and TRBJ1-3; D remains unclear. With 1 base removed from V and 3 bases from J, the gap between germline ends came to 1 base. From germline, CDR1 is DFQATT and CDR2 SNEGSKA (reference sequence). This CDR3 is 11 amino acids long. CDR3 sequence (DNA): TGCAGTGCTAGAGGTGGAAACACCATATATTTT. It encodes CSARGGNTIYF.

This clonotype was seen many times. This chain links TRBV3-1 with TRBJ1-5; D is unresolved. The germline V gene encodes CDR1 LGHDT and CDR2 YNNKEL (reference sequence). The germline V and J ends were trimmed by 0 bases and 6 bases, with 12 bases remaining between them. CDR3 length equals 15 residues. CDR3 DNA: TGTGCCAGCAGCCAAGACCTGGGGAGTCGTCAGCCCCAGCATTTT. Its protein is CASSQDLGSRQPQHF.

This clonotype was counted many times. The chain carries TRBV20-1 and TRBJ1-3; D not certain. The CDR3 covers 15 residues. V dropped 5 bases and J dropped 1 base, with 15 bases sitting between them. Germline CDR1 is DFQATT and CDR2 is SNEGSKA (reference sequence). The CDR3 nucleotides are TGCAGTGCTTTACGGACCCCTAGGTCTGGAAACACCATATATTTT. It codes for CSALRTPRSGNTIYF.

This clonotype was recorded at least ten times. V gene TRBV20-1 combines with J gene TRBJ2-3, with D perhaps TRBD1 (5 bases). Trimming took off 3 bases at V and 3 bases at J, with 13 bases between the two ends. CDR3 length: 14 residues. Germline V gene lookup returns CDR1 DFQATT and CDR2 SNEGSKA (reference sequence). As DNA, the CDR3 is TGCAGTGCTAGTATAGGGGTTCAGACAGATACGCAGTATTTT. This sequence encodes CSASIGVQTDTQYF.

This clonotype was counted at least ten times. The gene calls are TRBV7-2 and TRBJ2-6, with 11 bases matching TRBD2. The CDR3 consists of 18 residues. Per germline, CDR1 SGHTA and CDR2 FQGNSA. The V segment lost 0 bases and the J segment 4 bases; nucleotides outside the gene matches: 5. The CDR3 here is CASSLAYSGRAGANVLTF. CDR3 nucleotides: TGTGCCAGCAGCTTAGCGTATAGCGGGAGGGCCGGGGCCAACGTCCTGACTTTC.

In this sample, this clonotype turned up many times. The chain joins TRBV6-5 to TRBJ2-1; D gene uncertain. Germline CDR1 MNHEY, CDR2 SVGAGI. This CDR3 region has 12 residues. The germline V and J ends were trimmed by 6 bases and 5 bases, with 8 bases remaining between them. The CDR3 nucleotides read TGTGCCAGCAGCCGCGTTGACAATGAGCAGTTCTTC. Translation: CASSRVDNEQFF.

This clonotype showed up just a few times. This chain connects TRBV5-1 to TRBJ2-7, with D tentatively TRBD1 (6 bases). This CDR3 has 14 residues. Germline CDR1 and CDR2: SGHRS and YFSETQ. The V and J ends lost 0 bases and 2 bases respectively, with 9 bases between them. The CDR3 is CASSLEAGAYEQYF. Here the CDR3 DNA reads TGCGCCAGCAGCTTGGAGGCAGGGGCCTACGAGCAGTACTTC.

This clonotype came up many times. The chain has TRBV6-6 and TRBJ1-1; D gene uncertain. V was trimmed by 2 bases and J by 3 bases, leaving 7 bases between them. The germline V gene encodes CDR1 MNHNY and CDR2 SVGAGI (reference sequence). This CDR3 contains 13 residues. CDR3 DNA: TGTGCCAGCAGTTACAAGGAGGACACTGAAGCTTTCTTT. Translating it yields CASSYKEDTEAFF.